This T cell receptor beta chain originates from a study of cytomegalovirus exposure and HLA in healthy donors. For the study at large: Within an early data release were about 85 million unique TCRs drawn from HLA-typed donors.

This CDR3 has 13 amino acids. Looked up from germline, CDR1 is SGHTA and CDR2 is FQGNSA. V shed 5 bases and J shed 4 bases, with 12 bases lying between them. General study results and limits: Rarity marked most TCR sequences, yet some public TCRs occurred in many donors.

The PCR made use of 60 Vbeta and 13 Jbeta primers. In the original processing: The count from a later analysis was some 80 million unique TCR beta chains, 9 million to 12 million of them shared. Using immunoSEQ multiplex PCR, the repertoire was profiled, and TCRdb retains in-frame clones only, with some absent. The V and J calls and clone size were taken over from that table, and D and trimming were inferred from the DNA. This specimen shows roughly 43,000 clones; the ten leading clones hold under 1.3%. About this clone itself: The antigen is unknown.

These donors counted as nominally healthy when sampled, but unrecorded immune exposures were likely. Sequences were obtained from PBMCs. The chain employs TRBV7-2 and TRBJ2-7, with D maybe TRBD1 (6 bases). The receptor's source is a woman in her forties in good health and CMV-seronegative. This CDR3 reads CASSQAGEYEQYF. In nucleotides, the CDR3 is TGTGCCAGCAGCCAGGCAGGGGAGTACGAGCAGTACTTC.